What follows are 13 T cell receptor beta chains derived from one specimen sequenced in a study of regulatory T cells in long-lasting Graves disease (dated by TCRdb to 2020 to 2022). Library preparation used multiplex PCR. Data came from an Illumina HiSeq 4000. TCR beta libraries were built with iRepertoire HTBI primers and Arm-PCR amplification of CDR3 regions. TCRdb itself trimmed the public reads at Q25 with fastp, ran MiXCR and retained productive beta chains. Each entry merges the rows of one CDR3 protein and shows their most common DNA and genes. The sample table holds about 350,000 distinct CDR3 sequences, of which over 15% were seen once. The ten largest clones represent 30% of the sample. The time point label, as the study defines it: newly diagnosed GD, antithyroid drugs for less than 3 months. RNA was extracted from PBMCs in TRIzol for both TCR sequencing and RNA sequencing. The same data also contributed to another study, on T cells in Graves' hyperthyroidism and ophthalmopathy.

The source was peripheral blood mononuclear cells (PBMCs), collected at new diagnosis, from a patient treated with antithyroid drugs. These receptors originate from a man aged 40-49 years with Graves disease. Donor details come from another sample of the same person, matched by shared clones.

A remark on this clonotype: A far larger clone lies a single base away; this is likely a read error. The chain recombines TRBV2 with TRBJ2-7, with TRBD2 matching 11 bases. This CDR3 is built from 19 residues. Germline CDR1 is SNHLY and CDR2 is FYNNEI. V lost 1 base to trimming and J lost 7 bases; unmatched junction nucleotides: 18. Written as DNA, the CDR3 is TGTGCCAGCAGTGAAGAAGTGGTAGTAGCGGGGGGGTACTACAATGAGCAGTACTTC. The encoded protein is CASSEEVVVAGGYYNEQYF.

The V and J genes are TRBV4-2 and TRBJ2-1; D is undetermined. Germline V gene data show CDR1 as LGHNA and CDR2 as YNFKEQ. Deletions cut 2 bases from V and 6 bases from J, with 11 bases between. This CDR3 is 14 amino acids long. DNA of the CDR3: TGTGCCAGCAGCCAACTGTTGAGAGGCAATGAGCAGTTCTTC. Amino acid sequence: CASSQLLRGNEQFF.

At least ten counts were recorded for this clonotype. This chain joins TRBV7-2 and TRBJ2-7, with 8 bases aligning to TRBD1. CDR3 length: 15 residues. V trimming: 5 bases; J trimming: 2 bases; junction bases outside the gene matches: 8. Germline assignment: CDR1 SGHTA and CDR2 FQGNSA. CDR3 bases: TGTGCCAGCAGCCTCAGACAGGGGATCGCCTACGAGCAGTACTTC. This gives the protein CASSLRQGIAYEQYF.

With respect to this clonotype: A read error is likely, as this CDR3 ends without the conserved phenylalanine or tryptophan. The V gene is TRBV7-2, the J gene TRBJ2-7, with D maybe TRBD2 (5 bases). V gave up 2 bases and J gave up 0 bases, with 11 bases separating them. The length of the CDR3 is 15 residues. CDR1 is SGHTA, CDR2 FQGNSA, per germline. The CDR3 reads CASSLSGSDSYEQYL. DNA for the CDR3: TGTGCCAGCAGCTTAAGCGGCTCCGACTCCTACGAGCAGTACCTC.

This clonotype has just one count. This may be a read error: a much more frequent sequence differs by one nucleotide. This chain connects TRBV6-2 or TRBV6-3 to TRBJ2-1; 7 nucleotides line up with TRBD1. This CDR3 contains 15 residues. V dropped 5 bases and J dropped 10; count of bases not matched to a gene: 14. Per germline, CDR1 MNHEY and CDR2 SVGEGT. CDR3 loop: CASSTVDRVIGEQFF. Here the CDR3 DNA reads TGTGCCAGCAGTACCGTCGACAGGGTCATCGGCGAGCAGTTCTTC.

This clonotype occurred many times. This rearrangement joins TRBV12-5 to TRBJ2-3, with TRBD1 matching 9 bases. The J segment lost 2 bases and the V segment lost 7 bases, leaving 4 bases of the junction unmatched. Germline-derived CDR1 and CDR2 are LGHNT and FRNRAP. The CDR3 sequence is 14 residues long. The CDR3 DNA is TGTGCTAGTGCCTGGACAGGGGCCACAGATACGCAGTATTTT. This encodes CASAWTGATDTQYF.

The sample holds many counts of this clonotype. The chain links TRBV18 to TRBJ2-2; the D call may be TRBD1 or TRBD2 (5 bases each). V shed 3 bases and J shed 6 bases, with 8 bases lying between them. CDR3 length: 13 amino acids. Germline lookup yields CDR1 KGHSH and CDR2 LQKENI. This chain's CDR3 is CASSPGTAGELFF. The DNA for the CDR3 is TGTGCCAGCTCACCCGGGACCGCCGGGGAGCTGTTTTTT.

In its sample, this clonotype was seen many times. A junction boundary mismatches the germline segment, possibly from a read error. The rearrangement joins TRBV18 to TRBJ2-7; tentatively, D is TRBD1 (5 bases). The CDR3 spans 13 residues. From germline, CDR1 is KGHSH and CDR2 LQKENI. CDR3 loop: CASSPDSSYEQYF. The CDR3 coding sequence is TGCGCCAGCAGCCCTGACAGTTCCTACGAGCAGTACTTC.

The chain combines TRBV12-3 or TRBV12-4 with TRBJ1-4; 11 nucleotides line up with TRBD1. Germline trimming cut 11 bases from V and 4 bases from J; bases unmatched to any gene: 9. The CDR3 is made up of 15 amino acids. The CDR3 loop reads CAGGQGAQGNEKLFF. CDR3 DNA sequence: TGTGCCGGCGGACAGGGGGCGCAGGGTAATGAAAAACTGTTTTTT.

The table lists this clonotype with a few counts. The V call is TRBV12-3 or TRBV12-4, the J call TRBJ2-4; a possible D gene is TRBD1 (6 bases). The V end lost 2 bases, the J end lost 0 bases, and 17 bases lay between the germline ends. This CDR3 is built from 18 residues. CDR3 residues: CASSLPRTGSLAKNIQYF. The CDR3 nucleotides read TGTGCCAGCAGTTTACCCCGAACAGGGTCCCTAGCCAAAAACATTCAGTACTTC.

This clonotype was seen at least ten times. This chain connects TRBV7-8 to TRBJ1-5; TRBD1 matches 7 bases. Germline-derived CDR1 and CDR2 are SGHVS and FQNEAQ. The junction had 6 bases not matched to a gene; V was cut back by 3 bases and J by 7 bases. The CDR3 is made up of 14 amino acids. The CDR3 DNA is TGTGCCAGCAGCTTTGACAGGGATAGACAGCCCCAGCATTTT. Encoded protein: CASSFDRDRQPQHF.

The sample holds many counts of this clonotype. The rearrangement joins TRBV12-3 or TRBV12-4 to TRBJ2-7; D unclear. The CDR3 sequence is 11 residues long. V gave up 2 bases and J gave up 7 bases, with 6 bases separating them. The CDR3 DNA reads as TGTGCCAGCAGTTTAAAACAGGAGCAGTACTTC. The encoded protein is CASSLKQEQYF.

This clonotype was recorded at least ten times. The chain uses TRBV12-3 or TRBV12-4 and TRBJ2-1; 7 nucleotides match TRBD1. This CDR3 comprises 15 residues. V was pared by 5 bases and J by 2 bases, with 6 bases of the junction left unmatched. The CDR3 is CASSPDRDPYNEQFF. Here the CDR3 DNA reads TGTGCCAGCAGTCCTGACAGGGACCCCTACAATGAGCAGTTCTTC.